This record looks at one T cell receptor (beta chain) sequence and its context. The source of the sample is a study of blood T cell repertoires in COVID-19. Germline CDR1 is DFQATT and CDR2 is SNEGSKA (reference sequence). This CDR3 is 18 amino acids long. The V end was cut by 3 bases, the J end by 1 base, with 23 bases between. Profiled with immunoSEQ multiplex PCR; TCRdb holds only in-frame clones, not every one. The data hold around 280,000 clones, with roughly 87% observed a single time. Clinical history reported by participants formed the basis on which cohorts were assigned. What the recovered Cohort 3 donors had was two negative PCRs, clearance, or symptom resolution.

The TCR comes from a woman between 35 and 50 years old who had recovered from COVID-19. This chain joins TRBV20-1 and TRBJ2-3; tentatively, D is TRBD2 (6 bases). Sequences were obtained from PBMCs or T cells enriched from blood (not recorded which). The CDR3 spells CSASVVGRGVKGTDTQYF. CDR3 DNA: TGCAGTGCTAGTGTCGTGGGGCGCGGGGTTAAGGGCACAGATACGCAGTATTTT.